This TCR beta chain appears in the sequencing data of a study of cytomegalovirus exposure and HLA in healthy donors (TCRdb year 2017). Study-level background: According to an earlier analysis of several hundred of the donors, 150 million to 200 million T cells yielded over 100 million unique TCR beta sequences and less than 300 Gb of sequence data. Roughly 300 gigabases of sequencing data and roughly 90 million unique TCR sequences were included in an early release covering 550 to 650 HLA-typed donors. Of the 300 to 500 genotyped donors, roughly 76% were placed in the genetic ancestry cluster associated with self-reported Caucasian donors. The study was designed to test whether signatures of past pathogen exposure could be identified by cataloging public T cell receptors. The study profiled the T cell repertoires of fewer than 850 subjects by immunosequencing and related them to cytomegalovirus serostatus. A separate validation cohort of over a hundred different subjects was used in addition to the 666-subject first cohort. To predict cytomegalovirus infection status, the study combined high-throughput TCR immunosequencing, statistical association of individual TCRs with disease status, and machine learning. A later analysis re-analyzed previously published TCR beta repertoires from 600 to 850 donors and added high-resolution HLA genotyping to study TCR occurrence patterns. In the later analysis, no new phenotypic data were used to find candidate immune exposures; instead, reliance was placed on TCR beta sequences and their occurrence across donors. An earlier analysis of 450 to 750 of the donors used high-throughput TCR beta sequencing to judge whether each TCR beta V gene segment behaved as functional or pseudogenic. Alongside the repertoire data, information on donor age, sex, ethnicity and CMV serostatus was compiled. Genome-wide SNP genotypes for about 60% of the roughly 670 donors were used in a later genetic analysis, which treated that subset as a discovery cohort. Every discovery cohort repertoire had been produced on one sequencing platform. HLA typing included class I and class II loci at four-digit resolution. The number of donors typed differed by locus, with roughly 629-640 for A, B, C, DRB1 and DQB1, 522 for DQA1, 606 for DPA1, and under 490 for DPB1. Because of strong linkage in the cohort, 4 to 6 DR-DQ haplotypes were treated as single units for association and clustering. On average, roughly 250,000 unique TCR beta nucleotide sequences were sequenced per donor among a few hundred genotyped donors of the cohort, with roughly 18% of those sequences being non-productive.

Paper-wide results and their limitations: The only immune exposure information available for the cohort was CMV serostatus. Because counts were too low, approximately 15 rarely observed V segments, including chromosome 9 orphons, were excluded from the earlier analysis of under 650 of the donors. Strong co-occurrence of HLA alleles, especially DR and DQ, made assigning TCR associations to individual alleles difficult. Correlated functional status among segregating V segments might be attributable to linkage disequilibrium, but an unknown experimental factor could not be ruled out. Most TCR sequences were seen in very few donors, while some public TCRs were found in many individuals. The presence/absence analyses assumed that sequencing depth was roughly uniform across donors, and that assumption may not be true. In a later analysis, the rate of TCR association differed among HLA loci, with DRB1 alleles having the most associated TCRs and HLA-C alleles having the fewest. The study gave a list of 150 to 200 TCR beta chains associated with cytomegalovirus. In a later genetic analysis, fewer N-insertions in productive TCRs were reported among donors in an Asian-associated ancestry cluster than the roughly 700-donor mean. Cytomegalovirus status was reported to be diagnosed by the classifier with high specificity and sensitivity in both the original and validation cohorts. The authors suggested that the approach could potentially be generalized to other disease states and immunological phenotypes. In a later analysis, 16,951 TCR beta sequences were associated with specific HLA alleles at a false discovery rate of 0.05. In vitro tests confirmed that a few of the cytomegalovirus-associated TCR beta chains recognize cytomegalovirus antigens. This cohort had only TCR beta chains sequenced, and the lack of alpha or paired-chain data limited which features could be detected. In a later genetic analysis, a missense DCLRE1C variant was associated with V-gene and J-gene trimming of TCR beta chains, and the association was replicated in an independent cohort. A further reported finding was that TCR beta sequences accurately predicted the HLA-A and HLA-B alleles for most subjects in the first cohort. In an earlier analysis of some 500 of the donors, most TCR beta V segments appeared in productive rearrangements about 87% or about 30% of the time, broadly matching IMGT annotations. Most CMV-associated TCR beta chains appeared to be HLA-restricted in a later analysis, and the HLA associations seemed to be driven largely by CMV exposure. Compared with equally common non-associated chains, HLA-associated TCR beta chains in a later analysis were more clonally expanded and had lower generation probabilities. Several of the top co-occurrence clusters appeared to be linked to parvovirus B19, influenza, CMV and Epstein-Barr virus, according to a later analysis. The sequencing pipeline was judged likely to have produced a cluster of highly shared sequence variants as a technical artifact. Because some donors lacked HLA typing at each locus, the association tests relied only on the typed subset.

The cohort was made up of 666 healthy bone marrow donors. All cohort members were sampled while nominally healthy, although unrecorded immune exposures were likely present. The donor tested CMV seropositive, placing the donor among the 290 or so seropositive members of the cohort. A peripheral blood sample was collected from each donor, and TCR beta sequencing was performed on peripheral blood mononuclear cells. Genomic DNA was extracted from the blood cell samples with the Qiagen DNeasy Blood Extraction Kit. Remarks on this clone: The clone's antigen remains unknown. No base quality information exists; no much larger clone differs at one position.

Preparation of the library involved the immunoSEQ multiplex PCR assay. For the multiplex PCR, a mixture combining 60 forward primers for TCR Vbeta segments and 13 reverse primers for TCR Jbeta segments was used. Amplification of the CDR3 region of rearranged TCR beta genes was performed with a multiplex PCR assay on genomic DNA. On the Illumina HiSeq System, the amplified TCR beta libraries were sequenced as 87-base-pair reads. The authors processed their data as follows. In a later analysis, tens of millions of unique TCR beta chains were counted across the 500 to 850 repertoires, and roughly 11 million of these chains were shared by at least two donors. Raw reads were error-corrected and collapsed into unique sequences with a nearest-neighbor algorithm that merged closely related sequences to remove PCR and sequencing errors. CDR3 sequences were aligned to IMGT reference sequences to assign V, D and J gene segments. For a sequence to be retained, a match of at least six nucleotides to both a V gene segment and a J gene segment was required. A rearrangement was called productive if the CDR3 had no stop codons and remained in frame with V and J, and every other rearrangement was called non-productive. Following IMGT convention, CDR3 was defined as the stretch from the second conserved V-encoded cysteine up to the conserved J-encoded phenylalanine. The earlier analysis of some 580 of the donors excluded any sequence lacking an unambiguous match to a single V gene segment. In an earlier analysis of several hundred of the donors, a V segment was called functional when productive rearrangements were above 56.7%, and segregating when the standard deviation between donors exceeded 5%. A statistical classification framework was built to diagnose cytomegalovirus status from the catalog of TCR beta chain sequences. A later analysis assigned V and J genes by comparing TCR nucleotide sequences with IMGT/GENE-DB human TR gene sequences. In a later analysis, CDR3 sequences and most-parsimonious VDJ recombination scenarios were assigned using the TCRdist pipeline. In a later analysis, every TCR beta chain was defined by the combination of its CDR3 amino acid sequence and its V-gene family, and reads without a unique V-gene family were dropped. As a way to deal with suspected cross-contamination and a sequencing artifact, a later analysis dropped 450 to 600 nucleotide sequences that were highly shared and had low generation probability. In a later analysis, a clonal expansion index for each public chain was calculated from normalized within-repertoire ranks of inferred template counts. Generation probabilities in a later analysis came from a VDJ recombination model fitted to out-of-frame rearrangements, and those results were checked against IGoR. In a later analysis, TCR-TCR, TCR-HLA and TCR-CMV co-occurrence was scored with hypergeometric tests, and a repertoire-size bias correction was applied to TCR pairs. In a later analysis, false discovery rates were estimated by permuting HLA or CMV assignments 20 times. In a later analysis, co-occurring TCRs were grouped with DBSCAN, and TCRdist sequence similarity was added when clustering was performed within HLA-allele-positive subsets. Repertoires with fewer than 30,000 or more than 120,000 public chains were left out of co-occurrence clustering, as were four to six repertoires with anomalous nucleotide sharing. This is the immuneACCESS table as TCRdb keeps it, with only in-frame sequences that have V and J called. A part of the clones is gone; compared with another copy, unresolved V genes explain less than half, and the rest is unexplained. V and J calls and clone size are as listed in that table; D and trimming were resolved from the DNA. For this sample there are about 130,000 clones; about 80% appear just once. Clones ranked in the top ten supply around 7% of the sample.

The TCR was taken from a man aged 40-55 years in good health and CMV-seropositive. Sequencing was carried out using PBMCs.

The CDR3 region has the sequence CASSLAPGGSSTDTQYF. The base sequence is TGTGCCAGCAGCTTAGCCCCAGGGGGCTCTAGCACAGATACGCAGTATTTT. Recombination joined TRBV11-2 with TRBJ2-3; TRBD1 aligns with 8 central bases. From a lookup of the germline V gene, CDR1 and CDR2 are SGHAT and FQNNGV. The CDR3, cysteine through phenylalanine, is 17 amino acids long. Only the CDR3 region is kept as DNA, spanning 51 bases read in frame from base 1. V is trimmed back by 1 base and J by 0 bases, and the junction contains 6 bases that no gene match accounts for.